These 6 T cell receptor beta chains came from one sample sequenced in a study of T cell responses to AZD1222 COVID-19 vaccine. Only in-frame clones appear in the TCRdb table, and some are missing; sequencing was by immunoSEQ multiplex PCR. The table has 110,000 to 150,000 clones, 75% to 90% seen once. The sequences come from peripheral blood, collected on day 0 of AZD1222 vaccination. The source is an adult in good health.

V is TRBV3-1 (or the pseudogene TRBV3-2) and J is TRBJ2-3; D gene unclear. The V gene's germline CDR1 is LGHDT and CDR2 YNNKEL (reference sequence). This CDR3 has 14 amino acids. Trimming took off 0 bases at V and 2 bases at J, with 6 bases between the two ends. The CDR3 loop is CASSQDLHTDTQYF. The CDR3, as DNA: TGTGCCAGCAGCCAAGATCTCCACACAGATACGCAGTATTTT.

About this clone: This sample also contains other DNA sequences that code for the same CDR3. The V call is TRBV7-9, the J call TRBJ2-1, with TRBD2 matching 14 bases. V trimming: 5 bases; J trimming: 6 bases; junction bases outside the gene matches: 9. The CDR3 runs to 17 residues. The germline gives CDR1 SEHNR, CDR2 FQNEAQ (reference sequence). The CDR3 loop is CASSLLSGLAGVNEQFF. The CDR3 DNA is TGTGCCAGCAGCCTACTCTCGGGACTAGCGGGAGTCAATGAGCAGTTCTTC.

This sequence joins TRBV9 and TRBJ1-2; unclear D gene. Trimming cost V 1 base and J 4 bases, with 14 bases left between them. Germline CDR1 reads SGDLS; CDR2 reads YYNGEE. The CDR3 runs 15 residues. Written as DNA, the CDR3 is TGTGCCAGCAGCGTACGGCAGGAGACCTTCTATGGCTACACCTTC. Encoded protein: CASSVRQETFYGYTF.

This chain links TRBV21-1 with TRBJ2-1. TRBV21-1 is assigned pseudogene status. The CDR3 has 15 residues. The CDR3 DNA reads as TGTGCCAGCAGCAAAGCAGAAGGACCGTGCGGTGAGCAGTTCTTC. Translated, it gives CASSKAEGPCGEQFF.

The table lists this clone with a count of one. V is TRBV5-5 and J is TRBJ2-2, with TRBD2 matching over 10 bases. Germline values: CDR1 SGHKS, CDR2 YYEKEE (reference sequence). V shed 7 bases and J 1 base; nucleotides not matched to a gene: 16. The CDR3 sequence is 19 residues long. The CDR3 nucleotides are TGTGCCAGCCACTTGGGTCCACTAGCGGGGATAAGGAACACCGGGGAGCTGTTTTTT. This encodes CASHLGPLAGIRNTGELFF.

This clone was seen only a few times. V usage is TRBV19 and J usage is TRBJ1-1; D is ambiguous. V gave up 6 bases and J gave up 2 bases, with 16 bases separating them. Germline V gives CDR1 LNHDA, CDR2 SQIVND (reference sequence). This CDR3 has 15 amino acids. The CDR3 nucleotides are TGTGCCAGTAGGGAGCATGGAGCATCTAACACTGAAGCTTTCTTT. It yields the protein CASREHGASNTEAFF. The full variable domain, its missing parts supplied by reference TRBV19 and TRBJ1-1, is DGGITQSPKYLFRKEGQNVTLSCEQNLNHDAMYWYRQDPGQGLRLIYYSQIVNDFQKGDIAEGYSVSREKKESFPLTVTSAQKNPTAFYLCASREHGASNTEAFFGQGTRLTVV.